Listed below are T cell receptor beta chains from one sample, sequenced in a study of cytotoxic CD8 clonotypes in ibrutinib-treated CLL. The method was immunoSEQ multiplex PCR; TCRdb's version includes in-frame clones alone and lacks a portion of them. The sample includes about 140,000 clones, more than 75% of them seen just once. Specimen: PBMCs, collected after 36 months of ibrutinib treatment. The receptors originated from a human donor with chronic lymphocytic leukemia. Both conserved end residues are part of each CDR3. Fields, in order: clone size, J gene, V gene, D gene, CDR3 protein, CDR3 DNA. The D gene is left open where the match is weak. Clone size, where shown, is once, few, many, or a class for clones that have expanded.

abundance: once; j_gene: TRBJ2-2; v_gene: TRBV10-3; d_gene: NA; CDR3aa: CAIRTGPLTGELFF; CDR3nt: TGTGCCATCAGGACCGGGCCTCTCACCGGGGAGCTGTTTTTT
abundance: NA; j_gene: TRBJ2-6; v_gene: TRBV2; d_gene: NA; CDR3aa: CARQRGSGANVLTF; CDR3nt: TGTGCCAGGCAGAGAGGCTCTGGGGCCAACGTCCTGACTTTC
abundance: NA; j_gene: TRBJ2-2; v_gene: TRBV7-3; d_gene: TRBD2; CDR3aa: CASRPGLNTGELFF; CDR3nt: TGTGCCAGCAGACCGGGACTAAATACCGGGGAGCTGTTTTTT
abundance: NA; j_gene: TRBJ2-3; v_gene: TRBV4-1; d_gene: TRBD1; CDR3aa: CASTNYARTGVVDTQYF; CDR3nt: TGCGCCAGCACCAACTATGCCCGGACAGGGGTGGTAGATACGCAGTATTTT
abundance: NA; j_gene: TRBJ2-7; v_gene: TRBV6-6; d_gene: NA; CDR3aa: CASRSTGGAEQYF; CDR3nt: TGTGCCAGCAGGTCTACAGGCGGCGCCGAGCAGTACTTC
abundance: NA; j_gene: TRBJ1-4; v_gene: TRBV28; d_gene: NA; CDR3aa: CASSFPPGTEKLFF; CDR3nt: TGTGCCAGCAGTTTTCCCCCGGGGACTGAAAAACTGTTTTTT
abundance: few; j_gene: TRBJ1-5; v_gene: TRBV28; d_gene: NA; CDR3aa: CASSPGRQPQHF; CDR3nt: TGTGCCAGCAGCCCTGGTCGACAGCCCCAGCATTTT
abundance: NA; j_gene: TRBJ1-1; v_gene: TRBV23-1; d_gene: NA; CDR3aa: CASRVRDPMNTEAFF; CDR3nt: TGCGCCAGCAGGGTCCGGGACCCCATGAACACTGAAGCTTTCTTT
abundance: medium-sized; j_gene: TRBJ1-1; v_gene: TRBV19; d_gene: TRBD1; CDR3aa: CASTLAGGFNTEAFF; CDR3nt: TGTGCCAGTACCCTGGCAGGGGGCTTCAACACTGAAGCTTTCTTT
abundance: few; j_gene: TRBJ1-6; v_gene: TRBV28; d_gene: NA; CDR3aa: CASSFSGSPLHF; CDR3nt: TGTGCCAGCAGTTTTTCTGGTTCACCCCTCCACTTT
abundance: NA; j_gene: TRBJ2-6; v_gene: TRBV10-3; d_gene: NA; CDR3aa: CAILVGDGGANVLTF; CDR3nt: TGTGCCATCCTTGTGGGGGACGGTGGGGCCAACGTCCTGACTTTC
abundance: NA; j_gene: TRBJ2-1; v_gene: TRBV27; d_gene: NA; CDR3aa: CASSLEGASQNEQFF; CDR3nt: TGTGCCAGCAGTTTGGAAGGGGCAAGTCAGAATGAGCAGTTCTTC
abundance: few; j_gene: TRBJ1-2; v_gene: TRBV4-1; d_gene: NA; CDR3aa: CASSPPLARIYGYTF; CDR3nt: TGCGCCAGCAGCCCACCACTGGCCCGGATCTATGGCTACACCTTC
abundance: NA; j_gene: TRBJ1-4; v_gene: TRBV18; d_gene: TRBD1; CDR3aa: CASSPLEGTGLLFF; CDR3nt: TGTGCCAGCTCACCCTTGGAGGGGACAGGGCTTTTGTTTTTT
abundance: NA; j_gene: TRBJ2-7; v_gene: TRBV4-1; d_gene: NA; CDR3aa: CASSQVGTKNGYEQYF; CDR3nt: TGCGCCAGCAGCCAAGTCGGGACAAAAAACGGATACGAGCAGTACTTC
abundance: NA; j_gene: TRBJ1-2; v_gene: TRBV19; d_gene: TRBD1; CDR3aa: CASSIASDRANYGYTF; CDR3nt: TGTGCCAGTAGTATAGCCTCGGACAGGGCTAACTATGGCTACACCTTC
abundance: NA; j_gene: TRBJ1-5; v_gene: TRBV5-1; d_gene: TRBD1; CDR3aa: CASSLGTGNQPQHF; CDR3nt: TGCGCCAGCAGCCTAGGGACAGGGAATCAGCCCCAGCATTTT
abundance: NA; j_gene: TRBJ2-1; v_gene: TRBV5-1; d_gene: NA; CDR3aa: CASSTPTAGHYNEQFF; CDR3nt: TGCGCCAGCAGCACGCCCACAGCGGGCCACTACAATGAGCAGTTCTTC
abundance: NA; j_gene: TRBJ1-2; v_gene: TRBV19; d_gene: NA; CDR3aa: CASISQGANYGYTF; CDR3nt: TGTGCCAGTATAAGCCAGGGCGCTAACTATGGCTACACCTTC
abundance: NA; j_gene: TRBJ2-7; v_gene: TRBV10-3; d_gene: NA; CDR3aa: CAISAERDEQYF; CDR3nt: TGTGCCATCAGTGCCGAGAGGGACGAGCAGTACTTC
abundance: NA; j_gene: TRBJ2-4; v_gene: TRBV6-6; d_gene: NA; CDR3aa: CASRPDGLAKNIQYF; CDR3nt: TGTGCCAGCAGACCGGACGGACTAGCCAAAAACATTCAGTACTTC
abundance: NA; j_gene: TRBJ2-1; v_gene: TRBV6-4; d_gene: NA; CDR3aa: CASSITLSSYNEQFF; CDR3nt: TGTGCCAGCAGTATAACACTGAGCTCCTACAATGAGCAGTTCTTC
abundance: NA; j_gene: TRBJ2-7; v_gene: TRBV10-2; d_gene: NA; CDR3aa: CASSRTFYEQYF; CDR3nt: TGCGCCAGCAGCAGGACATTTTACGAGCAGTACTTC
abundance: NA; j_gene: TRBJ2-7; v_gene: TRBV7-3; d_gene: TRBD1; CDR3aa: CASSLTGQDPYEQYF; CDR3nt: TGTGCCAGCAGCTTAACAGGACAGGACCCCTACGAGCAGTACTTC
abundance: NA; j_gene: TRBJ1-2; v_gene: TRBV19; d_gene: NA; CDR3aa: CASRRQSNYGYTF; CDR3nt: TGTGCCAGTAGGCGACAGAGTAACTATGGCTACACCTTC
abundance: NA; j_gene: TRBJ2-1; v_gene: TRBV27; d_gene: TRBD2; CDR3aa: CASSWTTSGRGTYNEQFF; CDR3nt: TGTGCCAGCAGTTGGACGACTAGCGGAAGGGGTACCTACAATGAGCAGTTCTTC
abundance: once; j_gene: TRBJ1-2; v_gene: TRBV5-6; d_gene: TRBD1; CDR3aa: CASSQDRAYGYTF; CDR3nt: TGTGCCAGCAGCCAGGACAGGGCCTATGGCTACACCTTC
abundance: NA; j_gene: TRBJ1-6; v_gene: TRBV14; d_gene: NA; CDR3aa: CASSFNRAAVGSPLHF; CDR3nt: TGTGCCAGCAGCTTTAACCGGGCCGCGGTGGGTTCACCCCTCCACTTT
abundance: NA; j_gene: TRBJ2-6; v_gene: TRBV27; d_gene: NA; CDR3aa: CASKAARWGANVLTF; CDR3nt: TGTGCCAGCAAGGCCGCTAGATGGGGGGCCAACGTCCTGACTTTC
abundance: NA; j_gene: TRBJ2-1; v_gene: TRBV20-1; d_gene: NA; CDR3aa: CSAKLVREQFF; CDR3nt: TGCAGTGCTAAACTAGTCCGTGAGCAGTTCTTC
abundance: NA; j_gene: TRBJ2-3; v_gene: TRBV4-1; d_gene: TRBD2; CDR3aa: CASSKGLAGVTDTQYF; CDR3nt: TGCGCCAGCAGCAAGGGACTAGCGGGTGTCACAGATACGCAGTATTTT
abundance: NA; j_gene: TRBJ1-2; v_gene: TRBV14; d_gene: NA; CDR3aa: CASSQVEQYHGYTF; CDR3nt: TGTGCCAGCAGCCAAGTCGAGCAATACCATGGCTACACCTTC
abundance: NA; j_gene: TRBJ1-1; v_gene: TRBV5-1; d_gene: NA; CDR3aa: CASSPTDTEAFF; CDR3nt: TGCGCCAGCAGCCCTACCGACACTGAAGCTTTCTTT
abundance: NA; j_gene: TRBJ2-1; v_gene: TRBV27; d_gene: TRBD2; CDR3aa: CASSWGLAENNEQFF; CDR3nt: TGTGCCAGCAGTTGGGGACTAGCGGAGAACAATGAGCAGTTCTTC
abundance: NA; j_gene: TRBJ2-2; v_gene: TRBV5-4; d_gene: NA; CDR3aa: CASSLVGTNTGELFF; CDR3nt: TGTGCCAGCAGCTTGGTGGGGACTAACACCGGGGAGCTGTTTTTT
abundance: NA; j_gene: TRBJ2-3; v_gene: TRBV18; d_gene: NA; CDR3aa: CASSRRWETSTDTQYF; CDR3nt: TGTGCCAGCTCACGAAGATGGGAGACTAGCACAGATACGCAGTATTTT
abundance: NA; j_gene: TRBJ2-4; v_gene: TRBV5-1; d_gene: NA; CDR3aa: CASSLGQALAKNIQYF; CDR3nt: TGCGCCAGCAGCTTGGGACAGGCACTAGCCAAAAACATTCAGTACTTC
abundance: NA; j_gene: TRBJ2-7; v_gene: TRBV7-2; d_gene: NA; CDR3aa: CASSKTPNLSYEQYF; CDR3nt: TGTGCCAGCAGCAAGACACCGAACCTCTCCTACGAGCAGTACTTC
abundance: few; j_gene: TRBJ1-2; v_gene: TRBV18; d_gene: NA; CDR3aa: CASSPGNYGYTF; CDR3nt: TGTGCCAGCTCACCAGGGAACTATGGCTACACCTTC
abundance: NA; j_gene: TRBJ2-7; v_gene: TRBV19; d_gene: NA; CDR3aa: CASSIGRTSSYEQYF; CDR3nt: TGTGCCAGTAGTATAGGCAGGACCTCCTCCTACGAGCAGTACTTC
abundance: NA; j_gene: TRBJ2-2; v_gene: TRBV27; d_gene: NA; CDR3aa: CASSFYRAFTGELFF; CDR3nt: TGTGCCAGCAGTTTTTACAGGGCGTTTACCGGGGAGCTGTTTTTT
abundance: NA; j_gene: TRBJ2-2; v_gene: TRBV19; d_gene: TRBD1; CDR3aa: CASNRQGGTGELFF; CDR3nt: TGTGCCAGTAACCGACAGGGCGGCACCGGGGAGCTGTTTTTT
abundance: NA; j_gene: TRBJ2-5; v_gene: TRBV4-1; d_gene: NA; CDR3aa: CASSQDPYTQETQYF; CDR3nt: TGCGCCAGCAGCCAAGATCCTTACACCCAAGAGACCCAGTACTTC
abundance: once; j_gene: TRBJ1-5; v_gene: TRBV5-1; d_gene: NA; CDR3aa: CASSSFGAVGQPQHF; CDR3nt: TGCGCCAGCAGCTCTTTCGGGGCAGTTGGTCAGCCCCAGCATTTT
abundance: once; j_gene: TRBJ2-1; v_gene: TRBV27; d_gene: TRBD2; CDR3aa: CASSGLAGTTNEQFF; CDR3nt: TGTGCCAGCAGCGGACTAGCGGGGACCACCAATGAGCAGTTCTTC
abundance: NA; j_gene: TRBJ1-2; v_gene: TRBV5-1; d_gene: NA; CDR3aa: CASSSTGEGGYTF; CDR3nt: TGCGCCAGCAGCTCCACCGGGGAGGGTGGCTACACCTTC
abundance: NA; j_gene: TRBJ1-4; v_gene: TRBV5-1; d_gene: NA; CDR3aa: CASSLSGGTEKLFF; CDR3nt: TGCGCCAGCAGCTTGTCAGGAGGGACTGAAAAACTGTTTTTT